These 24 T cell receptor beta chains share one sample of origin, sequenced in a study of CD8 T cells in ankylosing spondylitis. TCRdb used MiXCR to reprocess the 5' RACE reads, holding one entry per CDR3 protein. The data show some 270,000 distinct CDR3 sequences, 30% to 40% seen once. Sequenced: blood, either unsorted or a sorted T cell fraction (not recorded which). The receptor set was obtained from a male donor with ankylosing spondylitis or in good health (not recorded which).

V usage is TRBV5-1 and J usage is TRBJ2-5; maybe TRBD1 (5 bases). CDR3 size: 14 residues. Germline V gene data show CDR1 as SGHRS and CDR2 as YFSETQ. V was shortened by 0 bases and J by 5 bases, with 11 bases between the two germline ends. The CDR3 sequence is CASSLVAGKETQYF. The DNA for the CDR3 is TGCGCCAGCAGCTTGGTGGCAGGGAAGGAGACCCAGTACTTC.

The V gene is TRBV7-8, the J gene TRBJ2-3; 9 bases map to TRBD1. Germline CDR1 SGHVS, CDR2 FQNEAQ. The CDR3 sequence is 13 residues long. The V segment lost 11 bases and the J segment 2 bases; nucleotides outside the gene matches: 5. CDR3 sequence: CAGTGPHTDTQYF. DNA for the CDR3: TGTGCCGGGACAGGGCCTCACACAGATACGCAGTATTTT.

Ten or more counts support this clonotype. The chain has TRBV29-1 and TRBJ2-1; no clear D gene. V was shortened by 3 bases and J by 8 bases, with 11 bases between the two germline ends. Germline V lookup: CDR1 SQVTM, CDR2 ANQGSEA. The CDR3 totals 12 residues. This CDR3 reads CSVEVVSDEQFF. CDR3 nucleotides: TGCAGCGTTGAGGTCGTAAGCGATGAGCAGTTCTTC.

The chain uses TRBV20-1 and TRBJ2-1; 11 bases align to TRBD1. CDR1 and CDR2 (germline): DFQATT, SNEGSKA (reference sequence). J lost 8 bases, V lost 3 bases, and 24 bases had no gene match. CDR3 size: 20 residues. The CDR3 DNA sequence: TGCAGTGCTAGGCCCTCCGGGACAGGGGGTTGGCCTTTCTGGGGAGATGAGCAGTTCTTC. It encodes CSARPSGTGGWPFWGDEQFF.

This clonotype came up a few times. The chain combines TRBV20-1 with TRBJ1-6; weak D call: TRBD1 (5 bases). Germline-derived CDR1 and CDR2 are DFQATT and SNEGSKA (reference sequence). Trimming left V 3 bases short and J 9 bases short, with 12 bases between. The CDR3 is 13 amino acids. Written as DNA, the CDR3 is TGCAGTGCTAGTGGGCAGGGCCGTTCACCCCTCCACTTT. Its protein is CSASGQGRSPLHF.

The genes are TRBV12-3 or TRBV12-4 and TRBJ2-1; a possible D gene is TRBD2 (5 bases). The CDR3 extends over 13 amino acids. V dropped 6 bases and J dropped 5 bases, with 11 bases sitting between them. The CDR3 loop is CASSKGADNEQFF. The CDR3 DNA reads TGTGCCAGCAGCAAGGGAGCTGACAATGAGCAGTTCTTC.

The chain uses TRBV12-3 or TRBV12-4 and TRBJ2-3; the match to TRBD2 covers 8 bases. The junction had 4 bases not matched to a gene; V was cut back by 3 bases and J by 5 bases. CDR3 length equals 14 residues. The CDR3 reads CASSFQLAGDTQYF. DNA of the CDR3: TGTGCCAGCAGTTTCCAGCTAGCGGGAGATACGCAGTATTTT.

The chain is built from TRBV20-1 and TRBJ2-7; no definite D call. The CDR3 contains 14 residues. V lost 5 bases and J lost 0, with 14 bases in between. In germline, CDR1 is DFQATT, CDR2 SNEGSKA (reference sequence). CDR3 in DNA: TGCAGTGCTCCGAACCGTCGGAGCTCCTACGAGCAGTACTTC. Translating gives CSAPNRRSSYEQYF.

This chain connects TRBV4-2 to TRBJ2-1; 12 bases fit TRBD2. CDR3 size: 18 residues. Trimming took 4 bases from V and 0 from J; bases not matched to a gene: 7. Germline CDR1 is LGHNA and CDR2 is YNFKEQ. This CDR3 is CASSPTSGGISSYNEQFF. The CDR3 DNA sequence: TGTGCCAGCAGCCCGACTAGCGGGGGAATCAGCTCCTACAATGAGCAGTTCTTC.

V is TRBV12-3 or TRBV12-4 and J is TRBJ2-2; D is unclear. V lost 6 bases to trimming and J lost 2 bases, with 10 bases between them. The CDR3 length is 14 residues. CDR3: CASSPARNTGELFF. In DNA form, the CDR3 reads TGTGCCAGCAGCCCAGCGCGTAACACCGGGGAGCTGTTTTTT.

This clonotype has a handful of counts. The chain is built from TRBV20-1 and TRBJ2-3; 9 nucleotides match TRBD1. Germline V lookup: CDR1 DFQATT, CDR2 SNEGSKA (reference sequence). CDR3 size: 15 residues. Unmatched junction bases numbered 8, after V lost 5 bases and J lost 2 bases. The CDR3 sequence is CSARMWDRDTDTQYF. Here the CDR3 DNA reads TGCAGTGCTCGAATGTGGGACAGGGACACAGATACGCAGTATTTT.

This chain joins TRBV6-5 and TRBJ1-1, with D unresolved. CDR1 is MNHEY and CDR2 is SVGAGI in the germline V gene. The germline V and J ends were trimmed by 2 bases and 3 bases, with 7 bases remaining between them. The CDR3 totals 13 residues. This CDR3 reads CASSYDTHTEAFF. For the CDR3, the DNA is TGTGCCAGCAGTTACGATACCCACACTGAAGCTTTCTTT.

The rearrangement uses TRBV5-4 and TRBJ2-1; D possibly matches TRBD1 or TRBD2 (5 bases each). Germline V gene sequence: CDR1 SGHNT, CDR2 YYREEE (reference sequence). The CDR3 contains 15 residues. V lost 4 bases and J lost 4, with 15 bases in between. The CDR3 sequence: CASSPWDLGYNEQFF. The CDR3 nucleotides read TGTGCCAGCAGCCCCTGGGACCTGGGGTACAATGAGCAGTTCTTC.

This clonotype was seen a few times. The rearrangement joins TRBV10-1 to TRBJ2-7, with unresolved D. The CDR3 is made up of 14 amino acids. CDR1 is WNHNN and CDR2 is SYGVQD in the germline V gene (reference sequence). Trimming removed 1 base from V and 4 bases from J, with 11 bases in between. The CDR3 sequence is CASSEWGTGYEQYF. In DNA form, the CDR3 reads TGCGCCAGCAGTGAGTGGGGAACCGGGTACGAGCAGTACTTC.

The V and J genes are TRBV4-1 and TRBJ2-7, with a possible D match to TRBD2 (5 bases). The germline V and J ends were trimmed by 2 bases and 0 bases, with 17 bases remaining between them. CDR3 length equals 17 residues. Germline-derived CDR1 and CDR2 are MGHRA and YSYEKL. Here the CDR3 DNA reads TGCGCCAGCAGCCAAACCGGCTGGACTGGAAGCTCCTACGAGCAGTACTTC. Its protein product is CASSQTGWTGSSYEQYF.

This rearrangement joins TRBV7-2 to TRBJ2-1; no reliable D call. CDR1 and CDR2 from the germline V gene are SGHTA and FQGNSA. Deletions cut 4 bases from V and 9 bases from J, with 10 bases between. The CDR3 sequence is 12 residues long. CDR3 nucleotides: TGTGCCAGCAGCTCGGGTGTTCCTGAGCAGTTCTTC. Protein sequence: CASSSGVPEQFF.

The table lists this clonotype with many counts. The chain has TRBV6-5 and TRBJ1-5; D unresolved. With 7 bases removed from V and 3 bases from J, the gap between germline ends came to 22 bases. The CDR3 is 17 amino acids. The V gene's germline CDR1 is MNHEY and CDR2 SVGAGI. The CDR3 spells CASIRPLLRVANQPQHF. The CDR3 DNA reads TGTGCCAGCATTAGACCCCTACTACGGGTTGCCAATCAGCCCCAGCATTTT.

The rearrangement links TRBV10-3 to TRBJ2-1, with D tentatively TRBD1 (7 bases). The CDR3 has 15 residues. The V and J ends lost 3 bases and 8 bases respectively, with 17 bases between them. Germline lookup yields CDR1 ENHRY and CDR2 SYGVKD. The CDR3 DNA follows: TGTGCCATCAGTGATGAGCCAGGGGGGAGGCATGAGCAGTTCTTC. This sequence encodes CAISDEPGGRHEQFF.

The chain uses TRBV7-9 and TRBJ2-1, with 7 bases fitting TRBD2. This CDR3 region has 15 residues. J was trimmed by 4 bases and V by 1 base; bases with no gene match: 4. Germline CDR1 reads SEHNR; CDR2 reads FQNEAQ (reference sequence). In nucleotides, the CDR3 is TGTGCCAGCAGCTTAGTGGCTAGCGGATACAATGAGCAGTTCTTC. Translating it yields CASSLVASGYNEQFF.

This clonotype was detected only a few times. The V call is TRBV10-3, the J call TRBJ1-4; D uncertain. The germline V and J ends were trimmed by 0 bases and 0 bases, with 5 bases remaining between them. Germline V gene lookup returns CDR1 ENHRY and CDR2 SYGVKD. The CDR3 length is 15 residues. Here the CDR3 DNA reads TGTGCCATCAGTGAGTCGGAAGCAACTAATGAAAAACTGTTTTTT. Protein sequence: CAISESEATNEKLFF.

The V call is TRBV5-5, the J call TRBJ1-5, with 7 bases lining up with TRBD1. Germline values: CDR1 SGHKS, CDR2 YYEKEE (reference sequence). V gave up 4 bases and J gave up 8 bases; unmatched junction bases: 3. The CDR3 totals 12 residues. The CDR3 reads CASSTGTEPQHF. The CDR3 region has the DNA TGTGCCAGCAGCACCGGGACAGAGCCCCAGCATTTT. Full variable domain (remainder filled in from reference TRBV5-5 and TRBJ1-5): DAGVTQSPTHLIKTRGQQVTLRCSPISGHKSVSWYQQVLGQGPQFIFQYYEKEERGRGNFPDRFSARQFPNYSSELNVNALLLGDSALYLCASSTGTEPQHFGDGTRLSIL.

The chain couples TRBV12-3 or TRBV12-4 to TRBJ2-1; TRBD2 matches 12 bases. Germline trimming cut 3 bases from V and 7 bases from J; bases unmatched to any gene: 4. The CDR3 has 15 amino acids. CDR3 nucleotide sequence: TGTGCCAGCAGTTTCCTAGCGGGGGGGCCAAATGAGCAGTTCTTC. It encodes CASSFLAGGPNEQFF.

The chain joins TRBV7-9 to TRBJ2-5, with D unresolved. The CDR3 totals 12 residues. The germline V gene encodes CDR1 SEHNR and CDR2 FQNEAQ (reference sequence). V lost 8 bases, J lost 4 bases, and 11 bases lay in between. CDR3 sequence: CASLGWGETQYF. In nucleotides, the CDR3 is TGTGCCAGCCTCGGGTGGGGAGAGACCCAGTACTTC.

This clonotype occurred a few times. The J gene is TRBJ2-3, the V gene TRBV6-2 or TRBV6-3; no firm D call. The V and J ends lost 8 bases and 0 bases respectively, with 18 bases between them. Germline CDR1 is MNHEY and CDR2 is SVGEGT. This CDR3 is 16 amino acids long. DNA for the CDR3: TGTGCCAGCGGCCCAAGCGAAGCCACTAGCACAGATACGCAGTATTTT. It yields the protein CASGPSEATSTDTQYF.